This T cell receptor beta chain was captured by sequencing in a study of beta chain features in type 1 diabetes. At the level of the study: Across all samples, fewer than 140 million sorted cells were examined.

This clone appeared a few times. Antigen specificity is unknown. With 5 bases removed from V and 4 bases from J, the gap between germline ends came to 6 bases. The CDR3 covers 12 residues. The germline gives CDR1 SGHTA, CDR2 FQGNSA. Every bit of the isolated RNA underwent reverse transcription, so sequencing read expressed TCRB transcripts. Repertoires were generated with immunoSEQ multiplex PCR, while TCRdb's copy carries only in-frame clones and drops some. Here the sample spans about 650,000 clones, 9.5% to 15% being singletons. One heparinised draw of blood, averaging roughly 120 mL, came from each donor. Each of the CD4+ naive, central memory, regulatory and stem cell-like memory populations was sorted via CD45RO/CCR7/CD25/CD127/CD95/CD27. The study's findings and limits: For TCRB rearrangement, an influence of HLA type remained unresolved here. Shortening of TCRB CDR3s, moderate but significant, appeared in all four CD4+ subsets of Type 1 diabetes patients.

Input material: naive CD4+ T cells from blood. The receptor's source is a man aged 25-40 years with type 1 diabetes. The rearrangement uses TRBV7-2 and TRBJ2-1; no firm D call. The CDR3 coding sequence is TGTGCCAGCAGCCCCCTGTACAATGAGCAGTTCTTC. This sequence encodes CASSPLYNEQFF.